Shown below are 17 T cell receptor beta chains from a single sample sequenced in a study of CD8 T cells in Susac syndrome. Random hexamers were used to reverse transcribe the RNA input (about 0.5 to 1 ug). TCRdb reprocessed the immunoSEQ multiplex PCR reads with MiXCR, giving one entry per CDR3 protein. The table lists 150,000 to 180,000 distinct CDR3 sequences, roughly 94% of them singletons, with roughly 0.2% in the top ten. Sequencing used CD8+ T cells from PBMCs. The source of these receptors is a human donor with multiple sclerosis.

The chain recombines TRBV18 with TRBJ1-2, with D possibly matching TRBD1 (6 bases). V was cut by 3 bases and J by 8 bases, with 16 bases left in between. The CDR3 runs to 14 residues. Germline V gene data show CDR1 as KGHSH and CDR2 as LQKENI. Here the CDR3 reads CASSPSGALDGYTF. CDR3 nucleotides: TGTGCCAGCTCACCCTCAGGGGCCCTTGACGGCTACACCTTC.

V and J are TRBV20-1 and TRBJ2-1; the D gene is possibly TRBD2 (6 bases). CDR3 length: 13 amino acids. V was clipped by 8 bases and J by 10 bases, with 21 bases between them. Germline CDR1 DFQATT, CDR2 SNEGSKA (reference sequence). CDR3 coding DNA: TGCAGTATCCCGGGAGTGGGGGTAGTGGAGCAGTTCTTC. Its protein is CSIPGVGVVEQFF.

In this sample, this clonotype turned up once. The chain recombines TRBV4-1 with TRBJ1-1, with D perhaps TRBD1 (6 bases). The V end was cut by 2 bases, the J end by 11 bases, with 15 bases between. The CDR3 is made up of 13 amino acids. Germline CDR1 MGHRA, CDR2 YSYEKL. The CDR3, as DNA: TGCGCCAGCAGCCAAAGACAGGCTCAAGAGGCTTTCTTT. Translating gives CASSQRQAQEAFF.

J is TRBJ2-3 and V is TRBV9, with 13 bases identical to TRBD2. Germline trimming cut 2 bases from V and 6 bases from J; bases unmatched to any gene: 9. The CDR3 extends over 17 amino acids. CDR1 and CDR2 from the germline V gene are SGDLS and YYNGEE. The CDR3 region has the DNA TGTGCCAGCAGCGTGTCCGGGACTAGCGGGGCCGGGGATACGCAGTATTTT. It encodes CASSVSGTSGAGDTQYF.

The chain couples TRBV30 to TRBJ1-1; D may be TRBD1 (5 bases). Germline V gene lookup returns CDR1 GTSNPN and CDR2 SVGIG (reference sequence). Trimming shortened V by 5 bases and J by 3 bases, and 10 bases separated the two germline ends. The CDR3 contains 12 residues. The CDR3 DNA follows: TGTGCCTGGCTGGGGGGGTACACTGAAGCTTTCTTT. Translating it yields CAWLGGYTEAFF.

V is TRBV9 and J is TRBJ1-5, with D tentatively TRBD1 (5 bases). Germline V lookup: CDR1 SGDLS, CDR2 YYNGEE. This CDR3 spans 14 amino acids. V lost 5 bases and J 4 bases, leaving 13 bases between the germline ends. CDR3 sequence reads: CASSDGTPNQPQHF. The DNA for the CDR3 is TGTGCCAGCAGTGATGGGACTCCAAATCAGCCCCAGCATTTT. The whole variable domain, filled in from reference TRBV9 and TRBJ1-5, reads DSGVTQTPKHLITATGQRVTLRCSPRSGDLSVYWYQQSLDQGLQFLIQYYNGEERAKGNILERFSAQQFPDLHSELNLSSLELGDSALYFCASSDGTPNQPQHFGDGTRLSIL.

The chain couples TRBV7-9 to TRBJ1-2; D ambiguous. The CDR3 is made up of 14 amino acids. CDR1 and CDR2 from the germline V gene are SEHNR and FQNEAQ (reference sequence). Trimming cost V 5 bases and J 0 bases, with 10 bases left between them. CDR3 DNA: TGTGCCAGCAGCCAGACACCCACTAACTATGGCTACACCTTC. Translation gives CASSQTPTNYGYTF. The full variable domain, completed using reference TRBV7-9 and TRBJ1-2, is DTGVSQNPRHKITKRGQNVTFRCDPISEHNRLYWYRQTLGQGPEFLTYFQNEAQLEKSRLLSDRFSAERPKGSFSTLEIQRTEQGDSAMYLCASSQTPTNYGYTFGSGTRLTVV.

J is TRBJ1-1 and V is TRBV15; the D is unclear. The CDR3 is 13 amino acids. V gave up 3 bases and J gave up 0 bases, with 5 bases separating them. Germline values: CDR1 LNHNV, CDR2 YYDKDF (reference sequence). The DNA of the CDR3 is TGTGCCACCAGCAGCCCCATGAACACTGAAGCTTTCTTT. This translates into CATSSPMNTEAFF.

The CDR3 nucleotides read TGTGCCAGCAGCCAAGATCAGGGATCTGGGGCCAACGTCCTGACTTTC. It yields the protein CASSQDQGSGANVLTF. This chain joins TRBV14 and TRBJ2-6, with D possibly TRBD1 on 5 matching bases. The V gene lost 0 bases and the J gene lost 1 base, with 7 bases spanning the gap. The V gene's germline CDR1 is SGHDN and CDR2 FVKESK. CDR3 length: 16 residues.

V gene TRBV27 combines with J gene TRBJ2-5; 8 bases align to TRBD1. J gave up 5 bases and V 5 bases, and 7 bases lay outside the gene matches. The CDR3 length is 14 residues. CDR1 MNHEY and CDR2 SMNVEV come from the germline V gene (reference sequence). The CDR3 DNA is TGTGCCAGCAGTCAACAGGGGGGCCGGGAGACCCAGTACTTC. Translating gives CASSQQGGRETQYF.

This clonotype has just one count. This rearrangement joins TRBV7-9 to TRBJ2-7, with D perhaps matching TRBD1 (5 bases). The germline gives CDR1 SEHNR, CDR2 FQNEAQ (reference sequence). The CDR3 loop spans 14 amino acids. With 8 bases removed from V and 3 bases from J, the gap between germline ends came to 17 bases. The CDR3 DNA reads as TGTGCCAGCGCTGGAGCAGGGCTGAACTACGAGCAGTACTTC. Encoded protein: CASAGAGLNYEQYF. The entire variable domain, with the rest obtained from reference TRBV7-9 and TRBJ2-7, is as follows: DTGVSQNPRHKITKRGQNVTFRCDPISEHNRLYWYRQTLGQGPEFLTYFQNEAQLEKSRLLSDRFSAERPKGSFSTLEIQRTEQGDSAMYLCASAGAGLNYEQYFGPGTRLTVT.

The gene calls are TRBV3-1 and TRBJ2-3, with a tentative D call TRBD1 (5 bases). From germline, CDR1 is LGHDT and CDR2 YNNKEL (reference sequence). The CDR3 runs to 15 residues. Deletions cut 0 bases from V and 4 bases from J, with 11 bases between. This CDR3 reads CASSQDSEGADTQYF. The DNA of the CDR3 is TGTGCCAGCAGCCAAGATTCGGAAGGGGCAGATACGCAGTATTTT.

This sequence joins TRBV5-1 and TRBJ2-2, with 7 positions matching TRBD1. V was clipped by 4 bases and J by 2 bases; unmatched bases: 5. The germline CDR1 and CDR2 sequences are SGHRS and YFSETQ. The CDR3 totals 15 residues. The CDR3 spells CASSPRDSNTGELFF. In nucleotides, the CDR3 is TGCGCCAGCAGCCCACGGGACAGCAACACCGGGGAGCTGTTTTTT.

CDR3 residues: CASSFGEGNTEAFF. The CDR3 nucleotides are TGTGCCAGCAGTTTCGGGGAGGGGAACACTGAAGCTTTCTTT. The rearrangement links TRBV12-3 or TRBV12-4 to TRBJ1-1; D remains ambiguous. The CDR3 totals 14 residues. V lost 3 bases and J lost 1, with 9 bases in between.

This chain connects TRBV27 to TRBJ2-5, with D possibly matching TRBD2 (6 bases). The length of the CDR3 is 14 residues. The germline V gene encodes CDR1 MNHEY and CDR2 SMNVEV (reference sequence). V lost 3 bases, J lost 5 bases, and 13 bases lay in between. CDR3 loop: CASSLVSRGETQYF. The CDR3, as DNA: TGTGCCAGCAGTTTGGTATCTCGGGGGGAGACCCAGTACTTC.

The chain recombines TRBV30 with TRBJ1-5; 7 nucleotides align to TRBD1. This CDR3 has 15 amino acids. V was clipped by 5 bases and J by 0 bases; unmatched bases: 7. Germline loops: CDR1 GTSNPN, CDR2 SVGIG (reference sequence). CDR3 sequence reads: CAWGQENYSNQPQHF. CDR3 DNA: TGTGCCTGGGGACAGGAGAACTATAGCAATCAGCCCCAGCATTTT.

The V call is TRBV6-6, the J call TRBJ1-2; D perhaps matches TRBD1 (5 bases). The germline CDR1 and CDR2 sequences are MNHNY and SVGAGI (reference sequence). The CDR3 sequence is 16 residues long. V gave up 0 bases and J gave up 0 bases, with 11 bases separating them. CDR3 amino acids: CASSYSEGIANYGYTF. The CDR3 coding sequence is TGTGCCAGCAGTTACTCGGAGGGGATCGCTAACTATGGCTACACCTTC.